The rows below give T cell receptor beta chains drawn from one sample of a study of CD8 T cells in ankylosing spondylitis. TCRdb called the 5' RACE reads again in MiXCR, with one record for every CDR3 protein. The sample consists of 750,000 to 850,000 distinct CDR3 sequences, 10% to 15% of them appearing once. Source material: blood, either unsorted or a sorted T cell fraction (not recorded which). The receptors come from a male donor with ankylosing spondylitis. Each CDR3 is given with its conserved first and last residue. D genes are given only for firm matches. Clone size is stated in some rows and not others, as once, few, many or a class when expanded.

DNA | CDR3 | size | J | D | V
TGTGCCAGCAAGACTAACGAACGTATCCCAGGGGCCTACAATGAGCAGTTCTTC | CASKTNERIPGAYNEQFF | . | TRBJ2-1 | . | TRBV27
TGTGCCACCTCTCACGGCGGGAGTAGCGGGGAGCTGTTTTTT | CATSHGGSSGELFF | many | TRBJ2-2 | TRBD2 | TRBV12-3/TRBV12-4
TGTGCCACCAGCACAGGTTACGGGACTAGTTTCGATGAGCAGTTCTTC | CATSTGYGTSFDEQFF | many | TRBJ2-1 | TRBD2 | TRBV15
TGCGCCAGCAGCCAAGAAGTGGCTAGCGGATACAATGAGCAGTTCTTC | CASSQEVASGYNEQFF | . | TRBJ2-1 | TRBD2 | TRBV4-1
TGCAGCGCAGGACTAGCGGGTTACGAGCAGTACTTC | CSAGLAGYEQYF | many | TRBJ2-7 | TRBD2 | TRBV29-1
TGCGCCACCAGTCCCGGTGCGAGGACAGATACGCAGTATTTT | CATSPGARTDTQYF | few | TRBJ2-3 | . | TRBV5-1
TGTGCCAGCAGTTACTCGGGACAGTCCTACGAGCAGTACTTC | CASSYSGQSYEQYF | few | TRBJ2-7 | TRBD1 | TRBV6-5
TGTGCCAGCAGCCCAAGGGGCTACCCGGGAACCGGGGAGCTGTTTTTT | CASSPRGYPGTGELFF | many | TRBJ2-2 | . | TRBV7-3
TGTGCCACCAGCAGAGCAGGAGCGGGGAGCAATCAGCCCCAGCATTTT | CATSRAGAGSNQPQHF | . | TRBJ1-5 | . | TRBV15
TGTGCCAGCAGCTTGTATATAAGGTTGGAGCAGTTCTTC | CASSLYIRLEQFF | . | TRBJ2-1 | . | TRBV5-5
TGCAGTGCTGTCATCTCCCGGACGCAGTATTTT | CSAVISRTQYF | few | TRBJ2-3 | . | TRBV20-1
TGTGCCAGCAGCGGGACAGTTGGAAACACCATATATTTT | CASSGTVGNTIYF | many | TRBJ1-3 | TRBD1 | TRBV6-1
TGTGCCATCAGCGCTCTTAGTCGGGACACCGGGGAGCTGTTTTTT | CAISALSRDTGELFF | few | TRBJ2-2 | . | TRBV10-3
TGTGCCAGCAGCCAAGCAAGTGAGCAGGGCTATGGCTACACCTTC | CASSQASEQGYGYTF | few | TRBJ1-2 | . | TRBV4-2
TGCAGTGCTTTGGGGTCAGATACGCAGTATTTT | CSALGSDTQYF | many | TRBJ2-3 | . | TRBV20-1
TGTGCCAGCAGCTCCGACCCCGGGACAGGGGAGTACGAGCAGTACTTC | CASSSDPGTGEYEQYF | . | TRBJ2-7 | TRBD1 | TRBV5-5
TGTGCCAGCAGCTATTGGGGGCTCGGGGATACGCAGTATTTT | CASSYWGLGDTQYF | . | TRBJ2-3 | . | TRBV7-2
TGTGCCAGCAGCTTTACTACCGCCTCCTACGAGCAGTACTTC | CASSFTTASYEQYF | many | TRBJ2-7 | . | TRBV7-2
TGCAGTGCTAGTTGGCGAATTGAAGCTTTCTTT | CSASWRIEAFF | . | TRBJ1-1 | . | TRBV20-1
TGCAGTGCTAGAGATCTGGTACCTGAAAAACTGTTTTTT | CSARDLVPEKLFF | . | TRBJ1-4 | . | TRBV20-1
TGCAGTGCTTCATATGGGACAGGGCGCTTGATCTCCTACGAGCAGTACTTC | CSASYGTGRLISYEQYF | few | TRBJ2-7 | TRBD1 | TRBV20-1
TGTGCCATCAGTGACAAGGGCTGGGACACTGAAGCTTTCTTT | CAISDKGWDTEAFF | . | TRBJ1-1 | . | TRBV10-3
TGCAGTGCTAGGACCCCGGGACAGCCGAATGAAAAACTGTTTTTT | CSARTPGQPNEKLFF | many | TRBJ1-4 | TRBD1 | TRBV20-1
TGCGCCAGCAGCTTGGTTGCGGGGACTTACTATGGCTACACCTTC | CASSLVAGTYYGYTF | . | TRBJ1-2 | . | TRBV5-1
TGTGCCAGCAGCGTAGGGGCCGGTGGCTACACCTTC | CASSVGAGGYTF | many | TRBJ1-2 | . | TRBV9
TGTGCCAGCAGCCCGACAGGGGCCCGCTCTGGAAACACCATATATTTT | CASSPTGARSGNTIYF | few | TRBJ1-3 | TRBD1 | TRBV7-2
TGCAGTCCAAGGGGACTAGCGGTCGGGTTATACGATGAGCAGTTCTTC | CSPRGLAVGLYDEQFF | . | TRBJ2-1 | TRBD2 | TRBV20-1
TGCAGTGCTTACCGGACTCAAGGGGGCTACACCTTC | CSAYRTQGGYTF | many | TRBJ1-2 | . | TRBV20-1
TGTGCCAGCAGTGGAGATGGGGGTTTTGGCAATCAGCCCCAGCATTTT | CASSGDGGFGNQPQHF | . | TRBJ1-5 | . | TRBV12-3/TRBV12-4
TGTGCCATCAGTAGGGACGGGATATATGGCTACACCTTC | CAISRDGIYGYTF | many | TRBJ1-2 | . | TRBV10-3
TGTGCCAGTAGTATAGTAAGCGGGGGGGCCTATGAGCAGTTCTTC | CASSIVSGGAYEQFF | . | TRBJ2-1 | TRBD2 | TRBV19
TGCGCCAGCAGCTTGGGGACAGTTGACAATGAGCAGTTCTTC | CASSLGTVDNEQFF | few | TRBJ2-1 | . | TRBV5-1
TGCGCCAGCAGCCCCGGGACTAAAGGGGCAGATACGCAGTATTTT | CASSPGTKGADTQYF | few | TRBJ2-3 | TRBD2 | TRBV5-1
TGTGCCAGCAGTTACGGCGGGGGCACTTACGGGCAGTACTTC | CASSYGGGTYGQYF | . | TRBJ2-7 | . | TRBV6-2/TRBV6-3
TGCAGCGTTGGACCGGGACACAACACTGAAGCTTTCTTT | CSVGPGHNTEAFF | few | TRBJ1-1 | . | TRBV29-1
TGTGCCAGCAGTTTAGTCAGCGGGGGTTACAATGAGCAGTTCTTC | CASSLVSGGYNEQFF | many | TRBJ2-1 | TRBD2 | TRBV12-3/TRBV12-4
TGTGCCAGCCACCTCTCCCAGGGGCCTCTCACCGGGGAGCTGTTTTTT | CASHLSQGPLTGELFF | . | TRBJ2-2 | . | TRBV6-2/TRBV6-3
TGCAGTGCTGCCCTTGGGAGTTATAACACTGAAGCTTTCTTT | CSAALGSYNTEAFF | few | TRBJ1-1 | . | TRBV20-1
TGTGCTAGTGGTTTGGGACTCCTGGGAGATACGCAGTATTTT | CASGLGLLGDTQYF | . | TRBJ2-3 | . | TRBV12-5
TGTGCCAGCAGCACCCAGCAGGGGCCAGGCTCCTACGAGCAGTACTTC | CASSTQQGPGSYEQYF | . | TRBJ2-7 | . | TRBV7-6
TGTGCCAGCAGCCCGAGAGGTTCTAGCGCCACGCTTGATCCAGTTGCCTTC | CASSPRGSSATLDPVAF | . | TRBJ2-5 | . | TRBV21-1
TGCGCCAGCAGCCAAAGACTAGCGGGGATGAACACCGGGGAGCTGTTTTTT | CASSQRLAGMNTGELFF | . | TRBJ2-2 | TRBD2 | TRBV4-3
TGTGCCAGCAGCTCTGGGACTAGCGGTAGCACAGATACGCAGTATTTT | CASSSGTSGSTDTQYF | . | TRBJ2-3 | TRBD2 | TRBV5-4
TGTGCCATCAGTGCCGGACAGGGGGTTGGAAACACCATATATTTT | CAISAGQGVGNTIYF | few | TRBJ1-3 | TRBD1 | TRBV10-3
TGTGCCAGCAGCTTAATGGGGGGGCATCAGCCCCAGCATTTT | CASSLMGGHQPQHF | few | TRBJ1-5 | . | TRBV11-2